The entry that follows covers one TCR beta chain sequence. These data come from a study of cytotoxic CD8 clonotypes in ibrutinib-treated CLL. The CDR3 is 15 amino acids. Germline assignment: CDR1 SGHDT and CDR2 YYEEEE. Trimming shortened V by 3 bases and J by 8 bases, and 20 bases separated the two germline ends. Clones were read by immunoSEQ multiplex PCR, and TCRdb kept only the in-frame ones, dropping some. The sample yields about 200,000 clones, nearly 80% seen once. The sample here was PBMCs, taken after 12 months of ibrutinib treatment. The TCR originated in a human donor with chronic lymphocytic leukemia. The chain couples TRBV5-6 to TRBJ1-2; D not certain. The CDR3, as DNA: TGTGCCAGCAGCTCACTGGACGGTCCCTCTTGGGGCTACACCTTC. Its protein is CASSSLDGPSWGYTF.